This T cell receptor beta chain stems from a study of Graves' ophthalmopathy and Graves' hyperthyroidism. Investigators amplified TCR beta CDR3 regions from RNA transcripts. An opening RT-PCR round employed HTBI primers and preceded a second-round multiplex PCR. MiXCR, applied by TCRdb to the multiplex PCR reads, yields one record per CDR3 protein. In the table there are about 740,000 distinct CDR3 sequences, 40% of which are singletons. Disease in donors with ophthalmopathy had moderate-to-severe activity, CAS ≥3, NOSPECS ≥4 and under 3 months' duration. Exclusion covered patients with other autoimmune diseases or uncontrolled infections (as well as pregnancy or lactation). The receptor was isolated from an adult man with Graves' ophthalmopathy. The sample consisted of peripheral blood.

CDR3 protein: CASTPDRAYEQYF. CDR3 in DNA: TGTGCCAGCACCCCAGACAGGGCCTACGAGCAGTACTTC. This rearrangement joins TRBV7-9 to TRBJ2-7; 7 bases are shared with TRBD1. The germline V gene has CDR1 SEHNR and CDR2 FQNEAQ (reference sequence). The trim removed 7 bases at V and 2 bases at J, leaving 5 bases unmatched. The CDR3 contains 13 residues.